The 30 T cell receptor beta chains below come from one sample, sequenced in a study of blood T cell repertoires in COVID-19. Here immunoSEQ multiplex PCR was the method, and the copy in TCRdb shows in-frame clones only, minus some. The sample holds some 400,000 clones, about 87% seen once. Sample: PBMCs or T cells enriched from blood (not recorded which). The receptors derive from a man aged 25-40 years who had recovered from COVID-19.

CDR3 sequence (DNA): TGTGCCAGCAGCCCAGGGGGCAGCTCCTACGAGCAGTACTTC. Translation: CASSPGGSSYEQYF. V gene TRBV7-2 combines with J gene TRBJ2-7, with 8 bases identical to TRBD1. The CDR3 covers 14 residues. Germline assignment: CDR1 SGHTA and CDR2 FQGNSA. The V segment lost 5 bases and the J segment 0 bases; nucleotides outside the gene matches: 3.

The CDR3: CATGTGGRLWDGYTF. DNA for the CDR3: TGTGCCACCGGGACAGGGGGACGTCTTTGGGATGGCTACACCTTC. The gene calls are TRBV19 and TRBJ1-2; 11 bases map to TRBD1. V dropped 10 bases and J dropped 6; count of bases not matched to a gene: 13. CDR1 and CDR2 (germline): LNHDA, SQIVND (reference sequence). CDR3 length: 15 residues. The entire variable domain, with the rest obtained from reference TRBV19 and TRBJ1-2, is as follows: DGGITQSPKYLFRKEGQNVTLSCEQNLNHDAMYWYRQDPGQGLRLIYYSQIVNDFQKGDIAEGYSVSREKKESFPLTVTSAQKNPTAFYLCATGTGGRLWDGYTFGSGTRLTVV.

This chain links TRBV6-5 with TRBJ2-5; 8 bases align to TRBD2. V shed 7 bases and J 5 bases; nucleotides not matched to a gene: 9. The germline gives CDR1 MNHEY, CDR2 SVGAGI. CDR3 length: 14 amino acids. The CDR3 sequence: CASTLFGGAETQYF. CDR3 DNA sequence: TGTGCCAGCACCCTATTCGGGGGGGCGGAGACCCAGTACTTC.

V usage is TRBV4-1 and J usage is TRBJ1-1; D gene ambiguous. This CDR3 comprises 14 residues. Germline V gene lookup returns CDR1 MGHRA and CDR2 YSYEKL. V was cut by 1 base and J by 1 base, with 7 bases left in between. CDR3 residues: CASSQVVGNTEAFF. DNA for the CDR3: TGCGCCAGCAGCCAAGTAGTCGGGAACACTGAAGCTTTCTTT.

The CDR3 protein is CASSLGRVGGYTF. The CDR3 DNA reads TGTGCCAGCAGCTTAGGCAGGGTAGGAGGCTACACCTTC. J is TRBJ1-2 and V is TRBV7-2, with D tentatively TRBD1 (5 bases). The CDR3 loop spans 13 amino acids. The V end was cut by 1 base, the J end by 8 bases, with 11 bases between. Germline CDR1 is SGHTA and CDR2 is FQGNSA.

This rearrangement joins TRBV9 to TRBJ2-3; TRBD2 is a possible D gene (6 bases). Germline V CDR1 and CDR2: SGDLS, YYNGEE. Trimming left V 6 bases short and J 1 base short, with 21 bases between. CDR3 size: 17 residues. CDR3 loop: CASTLTGEWRGTDTQYF. The CDR3 DNA is TGTGCCAGCACCCTAACGGGGGAATGGCGGGGCACAGATACGCAGTATTTT.

V gene TRBV10-1 combines with J gene TRBJ1-5; D is unclear. CDR3 length equals 12 residues. The V end was cut by 6 bases, the J end by 5 bases, with 8 bases between. Germline values: CDR1 WNHNN, CDR2 SYGVQD (reference sequence). In nucleotides, the CDR3 is TGCGCCAGCAGCTCGGGAGATCAGCCCCAGCATTTT. Protein: CASSSGDQPQHF.

This chain uses TRBV27 with TRBJ2-7, with D perhaps TRBD1 (5 bases). The germline V and J ends were trimmed by 3 bases and 0 bases, with 12 bases remaining between them. The CDR3 spans 15 residues. Germline V gene sequence: CDR1 MNHEY, CDR2 SMNVEV (reference sequence). The CDR3 loop is CASSFRPDTSYEQYF. The CDR3 bases are TGTGCCAGCAGTTTTCGTCCGGACACCTCCTACGAGCAGTACTTC.

A single count supports this clone. V gene TRBV2 combines with J gene TRBJ1-6, with unresolved D. Deletions cut 7 bases from V and 7 bases from J, with 14 bases between. The germline CDR1 and CDR2 sequences are SNHLY and FYNNEI. This CDR3 is built from 14 residues. DNA for the CDR3: TGTGCCAGCATGCCGCTCGAGGGAAATTCACCCCTCCACTTT. Translation gives CASMPLEGNSPLHF.

The V call is TRBV20-1, the J call TRBJ1-2; D possibly corresponds to TRBD1 (6 bases). The CDR3 consists of 11 residues. Germline V CDR1 and CDR2: DFQATT, SNEGSKA (reference sequence). Trimming pared 6 bases from V and 8 bases from J, leaving 13 bases between. CDR3 sequence: CSATQGGGYTF. The CDR3 region has the DNA TGCAGTGCGACACAGGGTGGAGGCTACACCTTC.

The V gene is TRBV6-5, the J gene TRBJ2-1; D remains ambiguous. Germline loops: CDR1 MNHEY, CDR2 SVGAGI. This CDR3 has 15 residues. V was shortened by 4 bases and J by 12 bases, with 22 bases between the two germline ends. The CDR3: CASSSNTPLLGLQFF. The CDR3 region has the DNA TGTGCCAGCAGTTCCAATACCCCCTTGTTGGGCCTGCAGTTCTTC.

This chain joins TRBV3-1 (or the pseudogene TRBV3-2) and TRBJ2-5; maybe TRBD1 (6 bases). V was trimmed by 7 bases and J by 2 bases, leaving 14 bases between them. The CDR3 totals 14 residues. CDR1 is LGHDT and CDR2 is YNNKEL in the germline V gene (reference sequence). The CDR3 region is CASTYQGIQETQYF. In nucleotides, the CDR3 is TGTGCCAGCACCTACCAGGGGATTCAAGAGACCCAGTACTTC.

The chain is built from TRBV10-3 and TRBJ1-4, with 9 bases aligning to TRBD1. The germline gives CDR1 ENHRY, CDR2 SYGVKD. The CDR3 totals 15 residues. Unmatched junction bases numbered 4, after V lost 0 bases and J lost 8 bases. CDR3 DNA sequence: TGTGCCATCAGTGAGTCCGGGACAGGGAGAGAAAAACTGTTTTTT. Encoded protein: CAISESGTGREKLFF.

The J gene is TRBJ1-2, the V gene TRBV19; D unresolved. Germline V gene lookup returns CDR1 LNHDA and CDR2 SQIVND (reference sequence). The CDR3 contains 11 residues. V was cut by 7 bases and J by 3 bases, with 6 bases left in between. This chain's CDR3 is CASTTYYGYTF. The CDR3 DNA sequence: TGTGCCAGTACCACATACTATGGCTACACCTTC.

The J gene is TRBJ1-1, the V gene TRBV7-9, with D unclear. Germline CDR1 reads SEHNR; CDR2 reads FQNEAQ (reference sequence). CDR3 length equals 13 residues. V lost 0 bases and J lost 4, with 6 bases in between. For the CDR3, the DNA is TGTGCCAGCAGCTTAGCGGCAGGCACTGAAGCTTTCTTT. Translation gives CASSLAAGTEAFF.

The CDR3 loop reads CAWNRQGGTEAFF. CDR3 DNA: TGTGCCTGGAATCGACAGGGAGGCACTGAAGCTTTCTTT. The chain joins TRBV30 to TRBJ1-1; 7 nucleotides agree with TRBD1. Germline V CDR1 and CDR2: GTSNPN, SVGIG (reference sequence). With V trimmed by 4 bases and J by 4 bases, 6 bases remained unmatched. The CDR3 contains 13 residues.

The CDR3 spells CASSFKGQSEAFF. CDR3 in DNA: TGTGCCAGCAGTTTCAAAGGACAGTCTGAAGCTTTCTTT. The chain combines TRBV12-3 or TRBV12-4 with TRBJ1-1, with D perhaps TRBD1 (6 bases). V gave up 3 bases and J gave up 6 bases, with 11 bases separating them. CDR3 length: 13 residues.

This clone was counted a single time. In nucleotides, the CDR3 is TGTGCCAGCAGCGGACACGTACAGGGATTCTCCTACGAGCAGTACTTC. Translation: CASSGHVQGFSYEQYF. The V call is TRBV7-9, the J call TRBJ2-7; the D gene is possibly TRBD1 (6 bases). The germline V and J ends were trimmed by 5 bases and 0 bases, with 17 bases remaining between them. The CDR3 runs to 16 residues. Germline CDR1 SEHNR, CDR2 FQNEAQ (reference sequence).

V gene TRBV5-4 combines with J gene TRBJ2-1, with D maybe TRBD1 (6 bases). Germline V gene lookup returns CDR1 SGHNT and CDR2 YYREEE (reference sequence). Trimming pared 5 bases from V and 3 bases from J, leaving 18 bases between. CDR3 length equals 16 residues. Here the CDR3 DNA reads TGTGCCAGCAGGGAACAAGGGGGAAAACACTACAATGAGCAGTTCTTC. The encoded protein is CASREQGGKHYNEQFF.

This clone has only one observation. The J gene is TRBJ2-3, the V gene TRBV9; no clear D. The CDR3 contains 12 residues. CDR1 is SGDLS, CDR2 YYNGEE, per germline. Trimming removed 4 bases from V and 2 bases from J, with 5 bases in between. This chain's CDR3 is CASSSNTDTQYF. DNA of the CDR3: TGTGCCAGCAGCAGCAACACAGATACGCAGTATTTT.

On this clone itself: Other DNA sequences of this sample code for an identical CDR3. This sequence joins TRBV6-5 and TRBJ2-7, with D tentatively TRBD1 (5 bases). Germline V lookup: CDR1 MNHEY, CDR2 SVGAGI. Trimming took off 0 bases at V and 3 bases at J, with 9 bases between the two ends. There are 14 residues in the CDR3. CDR3 in DNA: TGTGCCAGCAGTTACTCGGCCGGACACTACGAGCAGTACTTC. It is translated as CASSYSAGHYEQYF.

The V and J genes are TRBV30 and TRBJ1-5; 7 bases are shared with TRBD1. V was clipped by 0 bases and J by 7 bases; unmatched bases: 3. Germline CDR1 is GTSNPN and CDR2 is SVGIG (reference sequence). The CDR3 runs to 13 residues. The CDR3: CAWSVQGEQPQHF. The CDR3, as DNA: TGTGCCTGGAGTGTTCAGGGGGAACAGCCCCAGCATTTT. Combining the CDR3 with reference TRBV30 and TRBJ1-5 gives the whole variable domain SQTIHQWPATLVQPVGSPLSLECTVEGTSNPNLYWYRQAAGRGLQLLFYSVGIGQISSEVPQNLSASRPQDRQFILSSKKLLLSDSGFYLCAWSVQGEQPQHFGDGTRLSIL.

The gene calls are TRBV21-1 and TRBJ1-1; the D call of TRBD1 is as the table states it, not checked on the DNA. TRBV21-1 is a pseudogene segment. This CDR3 is built from 15 residues. The CDR3 DNA reads TGTGCCAGCAGCCCCTTATCTAAGGGGATCACTGAAGCTTTCTTT. It specifies CASSPLSKGITEAFF.

This clone was seen a handful of times. The V call is TRBV19, the J call TRBJ1-5; D not certain. Germline loops: CDR1 LNHDA, CDR2 SQIVND (reference sequence). V was cut by 0 bases and J by 7 bases, with 10 bases left in between. This CDR3 contains 14 residues. CDR3 sequence: CASSIDPGGQPQHF. CDR3 DNA: TGTGCCAGTAGTATAGATCCGGGTGGGCAGCCCCAGCATTTT.

The chain couples TRBV4-1 to TRBJ2-5, with TRBD1 matching 8 bases. CDR1 is MGHRA and CDR2 is YSYEKL in the germline V gene. CDR3 size: 16 residues. Losses at the gene ends were 0 bases for V and 6 bases for J; bases not matched to a gene: 9. CDR3 region: CASSQERQGASKTQYF. The CDR3 DNA reads as TGCGCCAGCAGCCAAGAGCGGCAGGGGGCCTCGAAGACCCAGTACTTC.

V gene TRBV3-1 (or the pseudogene TRBV3-2) combines with J gene TRBJ1-3; D not certain. The V gene lost 2 bases and the J gene lost 1 base, with 12 bases spanning the gap. Looked up from germline, CDR1 is LGHDT and CDR2 is YNNKEL (reference sequence). CDR3 length: 16 amino acids. The CDR3 protein is CASSQPLTGSGNTIYF. The CDR3 nucleotides read TGTGCCAGCAGCCAACCCCTTACGGGGTCTGGAAACACCATATATTTT.

The chain joins TRBV20-1 to TRBJ1-6; possibly TRBD1 for D (6 bases). The length of the CDR3 is 14 residues. Germline V lookup: CDR1 DFQATT, CDR2 SNEGSKA (reference sequence). V lost 3 bases, J lost 1 base, and 7 bases lay in between. The CDR3 here is CSASDRSYNSPLHF. The CDR3, as DNA: TGCAGTGCTAGTGACAGGTCCTATAATTCACCCCTCCACTTT.

The chain employs TRBV7-9 and TRBJ1-1; D is unresolved. This CDR3 has 13 amino acids. CDR1 and CDR2 from the germline V gene are SEHNR and FQNEAQ (reference sequence). Trimming cost V 3 bases and J 10 bases, with 15 bases left between them. The CDR3 DNA reads TGTGCCAGCAGCTTCCGACCGTTGGAGGGAGCTTTCTTT. It translates to CASSFRPLEGAFF.

J is TRBJ1-1 and V is TRBV18; 9 bases align to TRBD1. This CDR3 is built from 15 residues. The germline CDR1 and CDR2 sequences are KGHSH and LQKENI. The trim removed 1 base at V and 1 base at J, leaving 1 base unmatched. CDR3 amino acids: CASSPLGQGNTEAFF. CDR3 sequence (DNA): TGTGCCAGCTCACCACTGGGACAGGGGAACACTGAAGCTTTCTTT. The full variable domain, in which reference TRBV18 and TRBJ1-1 provide the parts outside the CDR3, is NAGVMQNPRHLVRRRGQEARLRCSPMKGHSHVYWYRQLPEEGLKFMVYLQKENIIDESGMPKERFSAEFPKEGPSILRIQQVVRGDSAAYFCASSPLGQGNTEAFFGQGTRLTVV.

This chain links TRBV29-1 with TRBJ1-2, with TRBD1 identical over 8 bases. The CDR3 runs to 16 residues. Unmatched junction bases numbered 10, after V lost 4 bases and J lost 0 bases. Germline CDR1 is SQVTM and CDR2 is ANQGSEA. The CDR3 coding sequence is TGCAGCGTTGTGGTGCAGGGGGCGAAGGCTAACTATGGCTACACCTTC. Translated: CSVVVQGAKANYGYTF.